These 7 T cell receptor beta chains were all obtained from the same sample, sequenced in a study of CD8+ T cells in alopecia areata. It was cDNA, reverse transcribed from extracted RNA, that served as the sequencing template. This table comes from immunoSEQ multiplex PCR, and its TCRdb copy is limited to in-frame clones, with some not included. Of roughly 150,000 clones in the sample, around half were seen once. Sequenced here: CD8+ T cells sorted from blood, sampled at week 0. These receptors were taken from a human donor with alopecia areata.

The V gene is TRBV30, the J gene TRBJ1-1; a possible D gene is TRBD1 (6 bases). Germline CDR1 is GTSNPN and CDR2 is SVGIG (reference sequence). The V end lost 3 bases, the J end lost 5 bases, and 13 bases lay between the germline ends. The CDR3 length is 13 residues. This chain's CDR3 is CAWRGRGLTEAFF. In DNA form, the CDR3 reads TGTGCCTGGAGAGGCAGGGGACTTACTGAAGCTTTCTTT.

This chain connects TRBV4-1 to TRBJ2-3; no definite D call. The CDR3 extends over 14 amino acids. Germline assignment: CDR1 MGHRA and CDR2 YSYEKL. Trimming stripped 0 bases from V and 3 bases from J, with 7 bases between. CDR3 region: CASSQDGQTDTQYF. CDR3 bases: TGCGCCAGCAGCCAAGACGGGCAGACAGATACGCAGTATTTT.

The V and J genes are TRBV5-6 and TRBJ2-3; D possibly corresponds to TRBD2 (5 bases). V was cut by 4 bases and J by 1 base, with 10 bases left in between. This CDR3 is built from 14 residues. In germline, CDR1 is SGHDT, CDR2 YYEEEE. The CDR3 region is CASSVSGGTDTQYF. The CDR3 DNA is TGTGCCAGCAGCGTATCCGGGGGCACAGATACGCAGTATTTT.

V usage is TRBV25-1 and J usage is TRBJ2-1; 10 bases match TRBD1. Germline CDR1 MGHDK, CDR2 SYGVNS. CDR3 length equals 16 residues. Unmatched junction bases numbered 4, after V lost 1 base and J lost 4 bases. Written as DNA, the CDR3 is TGTGCCAGCAGTGAATCCGACAGGGGGCCTTACAATGAGCAGTTCTTC. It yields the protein CASSESDRGPYNEQFF.

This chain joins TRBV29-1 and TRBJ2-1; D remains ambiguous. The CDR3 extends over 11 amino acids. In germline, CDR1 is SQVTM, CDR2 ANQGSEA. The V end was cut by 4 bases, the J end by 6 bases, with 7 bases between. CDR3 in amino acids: CSVVDSNEQFF. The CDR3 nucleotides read TGCAGCGTTGTCGATAGCAATGAGCAGTTCTTC.

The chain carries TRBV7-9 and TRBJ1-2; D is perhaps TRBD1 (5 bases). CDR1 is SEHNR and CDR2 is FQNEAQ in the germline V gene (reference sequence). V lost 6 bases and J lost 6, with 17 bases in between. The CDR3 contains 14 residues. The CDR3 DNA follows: TGTGCCAGCAGACCCGGACCCCGGGGCCATGGCTACACCTTC. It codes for CASRPGPRGHGYTF.

The CDR3 protein is CASSLRSASGNKETQYF. The CDR3 bases are TGTGCCAGCAGCTTACGGTCGGCTAGCGGGAATAAAGAGACCCAGTACTTC. The genes are TRBV7-2 and TRBJ2-5; 9 nucleotides agree with TRBD2. Germline values: CDR1 SGHTA, CDR2 FQGNSA. This CDR3 is 17 amino acids long. The V segment lost 2 bases and the J segment 3 bases; nucleotides outside the gene matches: 10.